The clone carrying this T cell receptor beta chain was seen a few times. In the same sample, other DNA sequences code for this CDR3. The V and J ends lost 1 base and 6 bases respectively, with 6 bases between them. Germline V gives CDR1 SEHNR, CDR2 FQNEAQ (reference sequence). The CDR3 consists of 13 residues. The naive CD8 fraction comprised CD45RO-negative cells positively selected for CCR7 and excluded terminally differentiated effector memory CD45RA+ cells. Those who donated were healthy HIV-negative adults, with no recent acute infections or vaccinations reported. The data stem from a study of shared clonotypes between healthy human individuals. DNA at about 210 ng, tens of thousands of T cell genomes, went into sorted-subset replicate PCRs. TCRdb's table, derived via immunoSEQ multiplex PCR, lists solely in-frame clones and lacks some. In the table there are millions of clones, 85% to 95% of which are singletons.

This chain connects TRBV7-9 to TRBJ1-4; no firm D call. The material sequenced was naive CD8+ T cells from PBMCs. The receptor was isolated from a man aged 18 to 30 in good health. Some clones in this sample may be carry-over from other donors' samples. The CDR3 protein is CASSLGVDEKLFF. Here the CDR3 DNA reads TGTGCCAGCAGCTTAGGGGTTGATGAAAAACTGTTTTTT. The full variable domain, completed using reference TRBV7-9 and TRBJ1-4, is DTGVSQNPRHKITKRGQNVTFRCDPISEHNRLYWYRQTLGQGPEFLTYFQNEAQLEKSRLLSDRFSAERPKGSFSTLEIQRTEQGDSAMYLCASSLGVDEKLFFGSGTQLSVL.